A single T cell receptor (beta chain) is shown here with its context. The CDR3 sequence is 16 residues long. Germline CDR1 is SGDLS and CDR2 is YYNGEE. The V end lost 0 bases, the J end lost 2 bases, and 14 bases lay between the germline ends. This sample was taken from a study of cytomegalovirus exposure and HLA in healthy donors. Primers for the PCR totalled 60 Vbeta and 13 Jbeta. TCRdb's copy holds only in-frame clones and misses some; the assay was immunoSEQ multiplex PCR. The sample has approximately 220,000 clones, about three quarters seen once. The chain employs TRBV9 and TRBJ1-1; a weak D match, TRBD1 (6 bases). This sequence was found in a male donor in good health and CMV-seronegative. Sample: PBMCs. CDR3 region: CASSVGLRTDNTEAFF. The CDR3 DNA follows: TGTGCCAGCAGCGTAGGTTTGCGGACAGACAACACTGAAGCTTTCTTT.